The 29 T cell receptor beta chains reported below all come from one sample, sequenced in a study of T cells after yellow fever vaccination. TCRdb processed the 5' RACE reads anew with MiXCR; each CDR3 protein has one entry. This sample has about 310,000 distinct CDR3 sequences, with 3.6% found just once. The sequencing used PBMCs, collected on the day of the yellow fever booster vaccination. The receptor source for this set is a man younger than 35 who received the YFV17D yellow fever vaccine.

In its sample, this clonotype was seen a few times. V gene TRBV6-2 or TRBV6-3 combines with J gene TRBJ1-2, with D hard to call. This CDR3 comprises 17 residues. V gave up 5 bases and J gave up 3 bases, with 22 bases separating them. The germline CDR1 and CDR2 sequences are MNHEY and SVGEGT. The CDR3 is CASSLGSDDEPYYGYTF. The CDR3 nucleotides are TGTGCCAGCAGTCTTGGCTCAGATGATGAACCCTACTATGGCTACACCTTC.

This clonotype was counted a few times. This rearrangement joins TRBV7-8 to TRBJ1-3; 7 bases fit TRBD1. V was clipped by 5 bases and J by 0 bases; unmatched bases: 7. The germline V gene has CDR1 SGHVS and CDR2 FQNEAQ. The CDR3 runs 16 residues. CDR3 residues: CASSRRQGSSGNTIYF. CDR3 in DNA: TGTGCCAGCAGCCGCCGACAGGGCAGCTCTGGAAACACCATATATTTT.

This clonotype appeared a few times. The chain is built from TRBV5-4 and TRBJ2-3; perhaps D is TRBD1 or TRBD2 (5 bases each). Germline V gives CDR1 SGHNT, CDR2 YYREEE (reference sequence). This CDR3 is built from 16 residues. Trimming removed 5 bases at V and 3 bases at J, with 19 bases between. The CDR3, as DNA: TGTGCCAGCAGGGGTGGGGGTGTGGATTTTACAGATACGCAGTATTTT. Its translation is CASRGGGVDFTDTQYF.

This clonotype was seen a few times. The rearrangement joins TRBV7-2 to TRBJ2-2; 8 bases line up with TRBD1. Germline loops: CDR1 SGHTA, CDR2 FQGNSA. The CDR3 covers 15 residues. V was clipped by 5 bases and J by 3 bases; unmatched bases: 5. This chain's CDR3 is CASSAGQVDTGELFF. The DNA for the CDR3 is TGTGCCAGCAGCGCGGGACAGGTCGACACCGGGGAGCTGTTTTTT.

J is TRBJ2-3 and V is TRBV9, with D uncertain. The V and J ends lost 5 bases and 0 bases respectively, with 10 bases between them. Germline CDR1 reads SGDLS; CDR2 reads YYNGEE. The CDR3 consists of 14 residues. The CDR3 region is CASSQTRSTDTQYF. The CDR3 coding sequence is TGTGCCAGCAGTCAAACAAGAAGCACAGATACGCAGTATTTT.

The chain has TRBV15 and TRBJ1-2, with 8 bases aligning to TRBD1. The CDR3 consists of 13 residues. With V trimmed by 0 bases and J by 12 bases, 6 bases remained unmatched. CDR1 LNHNV and CDR2 YYDKDF come from the germline V gene (reference sequence). The CDR3 loop reads CATSRDHTGGDTF. CDR3 in DNA: TGTGCCACCAGCAGAGATCATACAGGGGGAGACACCTTC.

This clonotype was observed at least ten times. The chain recombines TRBV12-3 or TRBV12-4 with TRBJ2-5; the match to TRBD2 covers 14 bases. The CDR3 is made up of 16 amino acids. Trimming took 6 bases from V and 0 from J; bases not matched to a gene: 3. This chain's CDR3 is CASSRLAGGYQETQYF. CDR3 coding DNA: TGTGCCAGCAGCCGACTAGCGGGGGGGTACCAAGAGACCCAGTACTTC.

This clonotype was detected a few times. The rearrangement joins TRBV24-1 to TRBJ2-5; D remains unclear. This CDR3 has 11 residues. CDR1 is KGHDR and CDR2 is SFDVKD in the germline V gene. Trimming took off 4 bases at V and 4 bases at J, with 3 bases between the two ends. CDR3 DNA sequence: TGTGCCACCAGTGAAGGAGAGACCCAGTACTTC. Its protein is CATSEGETQYF.

This clonotype has ten or more counts. The chain carries TRBV4-3 and TRBJ2-5; 7 nucleotides line up with TRBD1. Germline loops: CDR1 LGHNA, CDR2 YSLEER. The CDR3 loop spans 14 amino acids. The ends lost 3 bases at V and 0 bases at J; junction bases unmatched: 1. The CDR3 is CASSQGQYQETQYF. The CDR3 nucleotides read TGCGCCAGCAGCCAGGGACAGTACCAAGAGACCCAGTACTTC.

As DNA, the CDR3 is TGTGCCAGCAGTTTGGACAGGGGGGGAGGAGAGACCCAGTACTTC. Encoded protein: CASSLDRGGGETQYF. This chain connects TRBV28 to TRBJ2-5; TRBD1 agrees at 10 bases. V was clipped by 3 bases and J by 4 bases; unmatched bases: 5. CDR3 size: 15 residues. CDR1 and CDR2 (germline): MDHEN, SYDVKM.

Many counts were recorded for this clonotype. V usage is TRBV6-5 and J usage is TRBJ1-2; weak D call: TRBD1 (5 bases). The CDR3 runs 14 residues. Germline-derived CDR1 and CDR2 are MNHEY and SVGAGI. V was trimmed by 0 bases and J by 4 bases, leaving 9 bases between them. DNA for the CDR3: TGTGCCAGCAGTTACTCGGGGGACCCCTATGGCTACACCTTC. This codes for CASSYSGDPYGYTF.

This clonotype was picked up many times. The DNA for the CDR3 is TGCGCCAGCAGCCAAGTTGGGGGAGGACTGATTGAAAAACTGTTTTTT. The encoded protein is CASSQVGGGLIEKLFF. V gene TRBV4-3 combines with J gene TRBJ1-4; TRBD1 is a possible D gene (5 bases). The CDR3 length is 16 residues. Trimming cost V 1 base and J 7 bases, with 16 bases left between them. Germline V CDR1 and CDR2: LGHNA, YSLEER.

The chain has TRBV5-1 and TRBJ1-2; D not resolved. The germline V gene encodes CDR1 SGHRS and CDR2 YFSETQ. V was pared by 4 bases and J by 0 bases, with 19 bases between. This CDR3 is built from 17 residues. The CDR3 DNA sequence: TGCGCCAGCAGCCCATGGGGTTCCAGCCCGGCTAACTATGGCTACACCTTC. This sequence encodes CASSPWGSSPANYGYTF.

This clonotype was picked up many times. The rearrangement joins TRBV5-1 to TRBJ2-3; TRBD1 agrees at 9 bases. Germline CDR1 and CDR2: SGHRS and YFSETQ. With V trimmed by 4 bases and J by 6 bases, 6 bases remained unmatched. CDR3 length: 14 residues. The CDR3 protein is CASSKDRGDDTQYF. The CDR3 DNA is TGCGCCAGCAGCAAGGACAGGGGTGACGATACGCAGTATTTT.

This clonotype was detected many times. The chain is built from TRBV3-1 and TRBJ2-5; tentative D call: TRBD1 (6 bases). The V and J ends lost 3 bases and 1 base respectively, with 12 bases between them. CDR1 is LGHDT and CDR2 is YNNKEL in the germline V gene (reference sequence). This CDR3 comprises 15 residues. Written as DNA, the CDR3 is TGTGCCAGCAGCCAGTTAGACAGGTCCCAAGAGACCCAGTACTTC. Translation: CASSQLDRSQETQYF.

This chain joins TRBV5-4 and TRBJ2-3; the D gene is possibly TRBD2 (5 bases). CDR3 length equals 14 residues. The V end lost 3 bases, the J end lost 4 bases, and 12 bases lay between the germline ends. The germline CDR1 and CDR2 sequences are SGHNT and YYREEE (reference sequence). CDR3 residues: CASSSGGSPDTQYF. CDR3 nucleotide sequence: TGTGCCAGCAGCTCCGGAGGATCACCAGATACGCAGTATTTT.

This clonotype came up many times. The V gene is TRBV18, the J gene TRBJ2-5; 7 nucleotides line up with TRBD2. CDR1 is KGHSH and CDR2 is LQKENI in the germline V gene. V gave up 3 bases and J gave up 2 bases; unmatched junction bases: 0. This CDR3 region has 13 residues. The CDR3 here is CASSPRGQETQYF. In nucleotides, the CDR3 is TGTGCCAGCTCACCGCGGGGGCAAGAGACCCAGTACTTC.

This clonotype was recorded at least ten times. This chain links TRBV20-1 with TRBJ1-1; D unclear. The CDR3 loop spans 12 amino acids. Germline CDR1 reads DFQATT; CDR2 reads SNEGSKA (reference sequence). Trimming took off 3 bases at V and 3 bases at J, with 8 bases between the two ends. CDR3 sequence: CSASLSYTEAFF. The CDR3 DNA sequence: TGCAGTGCTAGCCTGTCGTACACTGAAGCTTTCTTT.

This clonotype was detected a few times. The chain recombines TRBV11-2 with TRBJ2-5; D gene unclear. Germline V gene data show CDR1 as SGHAT and CDR2 as FQNNGV. V lost 0 bases, J lost 0 bases, and 8 bases lay in between. The CDR3 spans 15 residues. The CDR3 loop reads CASSLEILDQETQYF. The DNA of the CDR3 is TGTGCCAGCAGCTTAGAAATTTTGGACCAAGAGACCCAGTACTTC. Based on the CDR3 plus reference TRBV11-2 and TRBJ2-5, the full variable domain is EAGVAQSPRYKIIEKRQSVAFWCNPISGHATLYWYQQILGQGPKLLIQFQNNGVVDDSQLPKDRFSAERLKGVDSTLKIQPAKLEDSAVYLCASSLEILDQETQYFGPGTRLLVL.

This clonotype has ten or more counts. J is TRBJ2-7 and V is TRBV28; D is perhaps TRBD1 (6 bases). The CDR3 extends over 14 amino acids. Trimming stripped 5 bases from V and 2 bases from J, with 13 bases between. Per germline, CDR1 MDHEN and CDR2 SYDVKM. CDR3 amino acids: CASSVQGTAYEQYV. DNA of the CDR3: TGTGCCAGCAGTGTTCAGGGGACGGCCTACGAGCAGTACGTC.

At least ten counts were recorded for this clonotype. The V gene is TRBV4-3, the J gene TRBJ2-3, with 10 bases matching TRBD2. V lost 0 bases and J lost 9; bases outside the gene matches: 9. Germline values: CDR1 LGHNA, CDR2 YSLEER. The CDR3 is 16 residues long. CDR3 amino acids: CASSQDWASGGETQYF. CDR3 nucleotide sequence: TGCGCCAGCAGCCAAGATTGGGCTAGCGGGGGTGAGACGCAGTATTTT.

This clonotype occurred many times. This chain connects TRBV7-3 to TRBJ2-1; 10 bases map to TRBD1. CDR1 SGHTA and CDR2 FQGTGA come from the germline V gene. J lost 10 bases, V lost 5 bases, and 11 bases had no gene match. This CDR3 is 15 amino acids long. In DNA, the CDR3 is TGTGCCAGCAGCGTCCCCGGGACAGGGGACGGCGAGCAGTTCTTC. Its protein product is CASSVPGTGDGEQFF.

The rearrangement links TRBV27 to TRBJ2-5, with TRBD2 identical over 11 bases. J was trimmed by 5 bases and V by 3 bases; bases with no gene match: 5. This CDR3 comprises 15 residues. From germline, CDR1 is MNHEY and CDR2 SMNVEV (reference sequence). CDR3 protein: CASSFTSGGVETQYF. The DNA of the CDR3 is TGTGCCAGCAGTTTTACTAGCGGGGGAGTTGAGACCCAGTACTTC.

This clonotype was found a few times. The gene calls are TRBV2 and TRBJ2-3; 7 nucleotides align to TRBD2. The CDR3 has 14 residues. Germline V gene lookup returns CDR1 SNHLY and CDR2 FYNNEI. The junction had 4 bases not matched to a gene; V was cut back by 7 bases and J by 0 bases. Here the CDR3 DNA reads TGTGCCAGCACCGGACTAGAGAGCACAGATACGCAGTATTTT. Protein sequence: CASTGLESTDTQYF.

There are many counts of this clonotype. The chain links TRBV12-3 or TRBV12-4 to TRBJ1-1; tentative D call: TRBD1 (6 bases). The CDR3 is 14 amino acids. Trimming pared 6 bases from V and 4 bases from J, leaving 15 bases between. The CDR3 sequence is CASSVQGFGTEAFF. DNA of the CDR3: TGTGCCAGCAGCGTACAGGGCTTTGGCACTGAAGCTTTCTTT.

This clonotype showed up many times. The chain recombines TRBV5-6 with TRBJ2-7; 7 bases agree with TRBD1. V trimming: 4 bases; J trimming: 5 bases; junction bases outside the gene matches: 12. The CDR3 consists of 15 residues. Germline loops: CDR1 SGHDT, CDR2 YYEEEE. The CDR3 sequence is CASSPPTGARDEQYF. The CDR3 DNA follows: TGTGCCAGCAGCCCCCCTACAGGGGCTAGGGACGAGCAGTACTTC.

This clonotype was detected only a few times. The rearrangement joins TRBV7-2 to TRBJ2-3; D may correspond to TRBD1 or TRBD2 (6 bases each). Germline CDR1 reads SGHTA; CDR2 reads FQGNSA. Trimming took 8 bases from V and 0 from J, leaving 21 bases between them. CDR3 length: 17 amino acids. The CDR3 region is CASRHAVAGTSTDTQYF. In nucleotides, the CDR3 is TGTGCCAGCCGACATGCGGTGGCGGGGACAAGCACAGATACGCAGTATTTT.

This clonotype has at least ten counts. This chain links TRBV28 with TRBJ2-7; perhaps TRBD2 as D (6 bases). Trimming stripped 10 bases from V and 3 bases from J, with 16 bases between. This CDR3 contains 13 residues. Germline V gives CDR1 MDHEN, CDR2 SYDVKM. This chain's CDR3 is CATRVRGGYEQYV. CDR3 coding DNA: TGTGCCACCAGGGTCCGGGGAGGCTACGAGCAGTACGTC.

With respect to this clonotype: This could be a read error, since a much larger clone is one nucleotide away. V gene TRBV7-2 combines with J gene TRBJ2-5; D tentatively reads TRBD1 or TRBD2 (5 bases each). Trimming removed 1 base from V and 2 bases from J, with 14 bases in between. The CDR3 loop spans 16 amino acids. Germline V CDR1 and CDR2: SGHTA, FQGNSA. The CDR3 bases are TGTGCCAGCAGCTTAGATTGGGGCACGGGGCAAGAGACCCAGTACTTC. This translates into CASSLDWGTGQETQYF.